These T cell receptor beta chains were read from a single sample in a study of blood T cells in healthy people across ages. TCRdb called the 5' RACE reads again in MiXCR, with one record for every CDR3 protein. The sample comprises about 1.4 million distinct CDR3 sequences, 59% of which are singletons, and 6.5% to 8.5% rests with the top ten. Sample: blood. Every receptor here comes from a young man in good health. Each CDR3 is given with its conserved first and last residue. The order of the fields is V gene, J gene, clone size, D gene, CDR3 DNA, CDR3 protein. D genes are given only for firm matches. Where a row states a size, it is once, few, many or the class of an expanded clone; other rows omit it.

TRBV27	TRBJ2-4	.	TRBD1	TGTGCCAGCAGTGCGGGGACAGGGGGGAAAGAGCAGTACTTC	CASSAGTGGKEQYF
TRBV20-1	TRBJ1-2	.	.	TGCAGTGGTAGAGAACTCGACCGGGAGGTGGAAGCTAACTATGGCTACACCTTC	CSGRELDREVEANYGYTF
TRBV13	TRBJ1-6	few	TRBD1	TGTGCCAGCAGCTTAGGGACAGGGGCTTCGCTCCACTTT	CASSLGTGASLHF
TRBV9	TRBJ1-1	.	.	TGTGCCAGCGTCCTCGGGGAGGATATCTTGGAAGCTTTCTTT	CASVLGEDILEAFF
TRBV6-2/TRBV6-3	TRBJ2-3	.	TRBD2	TGTGCCAGCAGCCGCGGGGCGGGAGGGCCACCAGATACGCAGTATTTT	CASSRGAGGPPDTQYF
TRBV4-1	TRBJ2-3	.	TRBD2	TGCGCCAGCAGCCAAGGTACCACTAGCGGGGTCACAGATACGCAGTATTTT	CASSQGTTSGVTDTQYF
TRBV6-6	TRBJ2-3	.	.	TGTGCCAGCAAGGCCAGTGGGAATGACGATACGCAGTATTTT	CASKASGNDDTQYF
TRBV4-3	TRBJ1-1	.	.	TGCGCCAGCAGCCAAGATTTTGGTGGTGGAGCTTTCTTT	CASSQDFGGGAFF
TRBV12-3/TRBV12-4	TRBJ1-5	.	.	TGTGCCAGCAGTTCTGATAGGGGGTTTCAGCCCCAGCATTTT	CASSSDRGFQPQHF
TRBV7-6	TRBJ2-1	.	.	TGTGCCAGCAGCTTAGCGCGGCGGGAAACGGTAAATGAGCAGTTCTTC	CASSLARRETVNEQFF
TRBV20-1	TRBJ2-1	few	.	TGCAGTGCTAGGGCTACTGGGCGCTACAATGAGCAGTTCTTC	CSARATGRYNEQFF
TRBV20-1	TRBJ1-5	.	.	TGCAGTGCCCCCACCCCAGGGGCGAACAATCAGCCCCAGCATTTT	CSAPTPGANNQPQHF
TRBV11-2	TRBJ2-7	.	.	TGTGCCAGCAGCTTATCTCTAGACTACGAGCAGTACTTC	CASSLSLDYEQYF
TRBV27	TRBJ2-5	.	TRBD2	TGTGCCAGCAGTTTGACTAGCGGGATATTAGAGACCCAGTACTTC	CASSLTSGILETQYF
TRBV29-1	TRBJ2-2	.	.	TGCAGCGTTGAAGAGGTTTCGAACACCGGGGAGCTGTTTTTT	CSVEEVSNTGELFF
TRBV27	TRBJ1-1	.	TRBD1	TGTGCCAGCAGTCCGGGGACAGGGCTCACTGAAGCTTTCTTT	CASSPGTGLTEAFF
TRBV6-1	TRBJ2-7	.	.	TGTGCCAGCAGTGGGGGACTGGCCTCCTACGAGCAGTACTTC	CASSGGLASYEQYF
TRBV20-1	TRBJ1-2	.	.	TGCAGTGCTAGGGACCGGGATTTTTACTATGGCTACACCTTC	CSARDRDFYYGYTF
TRBV5-1	TRBJ2-1	.	.	TGCGCCAGCAGCTTGATGTCTAGCCCCAATGAGCAGTTCTTC	CASSLMSSPNEQFF
TRBV20-1	TRBJ2-7	once	TRBD2	TGCAGTGCCACCGGGACTAGCGGTGCCCTCTCCTACGAGCAGTACTTC	CSATGTSGALSYEQYF
TRBV2	TRBJ2-3	few	.	TGTGCCAGCAGTCAAAGACTGGCCGATACGCAGTATTTT	CASSQRLADTQYF
TRBV7-9	TRBJ1-4	.	.	TGTGCCAGCAGCCCAGGGTTGGTCAGCGAAAAACTGTTTTTT	CASSPGLVSEKLFF
TRBV12-3/TRBV12-4	TRBJ2-3	.	.	TGTGCCAGCAACCCCCTAGGCACAGATACGCAGTATTTT	CASNPLGTDTQYF
TRBV2	TRBJ2-5	.	TRBD1	TGTGCCAGCAAGCTAGGACAGGGGTCAGAGACCCAGTACTTC	CASKLGQGSETQYF
TRBV14	TRBJ2-6	.	.	TGTGCCAGCAGCCCCAGGGCCTTCTCTGGGGCCAACGTCCTGACTTTC	CASSPRAFSGANVLTF
TRBV15	TRBJ2-3	.	TRBD1	TGTGCCACCAGCCCGAGGACAGGGGGCTACGATACGCAGTATTTT	CATSPRTGGYDTQYF
TRBV20-1	TRBJ2-7	.	TRBD1	TGCAGTGCTCCGTTAGTAGCCGGACAGGGTGGTGAGCAGTACTTC	CSAPLVAGQGGEQYF
TRBV7-2	TRBJ2-5	.	.	TGTGCCAGCAGCTTTTCGGGATTTGGCTCCTACAATGAGCAGTACTTC	CASSFSGFGSYNEQYF
TRBV19	TRBJ2-7	.	.	TGTGCCAGTAGTATAGGACCCTGCGGTCAGTACTTC	CASSIGPCGQYF
TRBV20-1	TRBJ1-5	once	TRBD1	TGCAGTGCTATTCAACAGGGGGAGCAGCCCCAGCATTTT	CSAIQQGEQPQHF
TRBV7-2	TRBJ2-3	.	TRBD2	TGTGCCAGCAGCTTAGGAATCGCGGGGGTTCAAGATACGCAGTATTTT	CASSLGIAGVQDTQYF
TRBV6-1	TRBJ2-7	.	.	TGTGCCAGCACCTCCATCTACGAGCAGTACTTC	CASTSIYEQYF
TRBV5-1	TRBJ2-3	.	.	TGCGCCAGCAGCCGAATGGCAGGAGGGTCTAGCACAGATACGCAGTATTTT	CASSRMAGGSSTDTQYF
TRBV15	TRBJ2-7	.	.	TGTGCCACCAGCAGAGATCTAACGGAAGATGCGCAGTACTTC	CATSRDLTEDAQYF
TRBV20-1	TRBJ1-2	.	.	TGCAGTGCTGGTATTACTAACTATGGCTACACCTTC	CSAGITNYGYTF
TRBV4-3	TRBJ2-1	.	TRBD1	TGCGCCAGCAGCCACCTGCAAGGGGGACAGCAAGAGACCCAGTTCTTC	CASSHLQGGQQETQFF
TRBV18	TRBJ2-7	.	.	TGTGCCAGCTCACCTCTCTCGGCAGGGGGGCACGAGCAGTACTTC	CASSPLSAGGHEQYF
TRBV28	TRBJ2-3	few	TRBD2	TGTGCCAGCAGTTTATCCCTAGCGGGAGTTACAGATACGCAGTATTTT	CASSLSLAGVTDTQYF
TRBV7-9	TRBJ2-1	.	.	TGTGCCAGCAGCTCTGAACTGGACTCTGAGCAGTTCTTC	CASSSELDSEQFF
TRBV28	TRBJ1-5	.	.	TGTGCCAGCAGTTTTGAAGAGGGCCGTTCGGGGCCCCAGCATTTT	CASSFEEGRSGPQHF
TRBV7-2	TRBJ2-2	few	.	TGTGCCAGCAGCCCCTCTCTAGCGTCTGGCGCCGGGGAGCTGTTTTTT	CASSPSLASGAGELFF
TRBV7-2	TRBJ2-1	.	.	TGTGCCAGCAGCTTAGACCTAGGAGGGGGCTCCTACAATGAGCAGTTCTTC	CASSLDLGGGSYNEQFF
TRBV25-1	TRBJ2-5	.	.	TGTGCCAGCAGTGAACCCACAGGGTGGGAGACCCAGTACTTC	CASSEPTGWETQYF
TRBV20-1	TRBJ2-5	few	.	TGCAGTGCTGAGGAGTTACTAGGCCAAGAGACCCAGTACTTC	CSAEELLGQETQYF
TRBV11-2	TRBJ2-7	.	TRBD1	TGTGCCAGCAGCTTAGATTTAGGGGGCAGCGAGCAGTACTTC	CASSLDLGGSEQYF
TRBV10-3	TRBJ2-1	.	.	TGTGCCAGCTCGGACCTGCCGGGGGATGAGCAGTTCTTC	CASSDLPGDEQFF
TRBV29-1	TRBJ1-1	few	TRBD1	TGCAGCGTTGGGGGACAGGGAAACCGGTGGGTATACACTGAAGCTTTCTTT	CSVGGQGNRWVYTEAFF
TRBV5-5	TRBJ2-1	.	TRBD2	TGTGCCAGCAGCTTGTCCAGTGGGAGGGCCCTACAATTCCCCTACAATGAGCAGTTCTTC	CASSLSSGRALQFPYNEQFF
TRBV7-2	TRBJ2-3	.	.	TGTGCCAGCAGCCCATACAGGGTGGGCACAGATACGCAGTATTTT	CASSPYRVGTDTQYF
TRBV20-1	TRBJ1-2	.	.	TGCAGTGCGGCCACGGGGTGGGGGACCTATGGCTACACCTTC	CSAATGWGTYGYTF
TRBV27	TRBJ2-1	.	.	TGTGCCACCTTCCTGGGGGATGAGCAGTTCTTC	CATFLGDEQFF
TRBV7-2	TRBJ2-1	few	TRBD1	TGTGCCAGCAGCCGAACGGATTCCGGGACAGGGAAGTTCTTC	CASSRTDSGTGKFF
TRBV20-1	TRBJ1-2	few	TRBD1	TGCAGTGCTAGAGACTCCGGGACAGGGGGCCCTGGCTACACCTTC	CSARDSGTGGPGYTF
TRBV29-1	TRBJ2-7	.	TRBD2	TGCAGCGTTGATCGCGGACTAGCGGGAGGCGAGCAGTACTTC	CSVDRGLAGGEQYF
TRBV20-1	TRBJ2-1	.	.	TGCAGTGTGACCCAGGGAGCGGACAATGAGCAGTTCTTC	CSVTQGADNEQFF
TRBV20-1	TRBJ2-3	once	.	TGCAGTGCCAAAAGGGCTACTAGCACAGATACGCAGTATTTT	CSAKRATSTDTQYF
TRBV29-1	TRBJ1-4	.	TRBD1	TGCAGCGTTGAAGATGGGGGGACAGGGGGAAGACTGTTTTTT	CSVEDGGTGGRLFF
TRBV6-5	TRBJ2-3	few	.	TGTGCCAGCAGTTACGCTGACACAGGTACGCAGTATTTT	CASSYADTGTQYF
TRBV14	TRBJ2-7	.	TRBD1	TGTGCCAGCAGCCAAGCAAGAGCAGGGGGAATCTCCTACGAGCAGTACTTC	CASSQARAGGISYEQYF